This TCR beta chain comes out of a study of blood T cell repertoires in COVID-19. About the research overall: There were acute and convalescent COVID-19 samples, and they came from the United States, Italy and Spain. Nucleic acid was either cDNA or gDNA, and it came from T cells, B-cell-depleted T cells, or PBMCs.

Germline values: CDR1 MNHEY, CDR2 SMNVEV (reference sequence). V was pared by 2 bases and J by 3 bases, with 7 bases between. This CDR3 has 14 residues. In Seattle, patients joined the study during active infection and were tracked longitudinally. Source study methods: Amplifying reference gene primers gave estimates of nucleated cell counts. Profiling relied on immunoSEQ multiplex PCR, and the TCRdb table lists in-frame clones only, not all of them. V and J calls and clone size are copied from that table; D and trimming were computed from the DNA. The table shows over 450,000 clones, with about 91% occurring only once.

The rearrangement joins TRBV27 to TRBJ2-2; D gene uncertain. Sequencing was done on a sample of peripheral blood. The clonotype originates from a man aged 18 to 35 with COVID-19, enrolled during active disease. CDR3 DNA: TGTGCCAGCAGTTTAAATAGTTACACCGGGGAGCTGTTTTTT. Translation gives CASSLNSYTGELFF.